Listed here is a single T cell receptor beta chain. The data stem from a study of glioma-infiltrating T cells after dendritic cell vaccination. As to time point: after dendritic cell vaccination, including at tumor progression/relapse. Clones were read by immunoSEQ multiplex PCR, and TCRdb kept only the in-frame ones, dropping some. The data show 75,000 to 95,000 clones, 87% seen once. The CDR3 spans 16 residues. Germline V gene sequence: CDR1 SGHDN, CDR2 FVKESK. J lost 3 bases, V lost 0 bases, and 8 bases had no gene match. The chain has TRBV14 and TRBJ2-7; 7 bases map to TRBD2. The receptor comes from a human donor with glioblastoma. The sample consisted of blood, taken after dendritic cell vaccination. CDR3 sequence (DNA): TGTGCCAGCAGCCAAGAGATGGGGGGGTACAACTACGAGCAGTACTTC. This translates into CASSQEMGGYNYEQYF. The whole variable domain, remainder taken from reference TRBV14 and TRBJ2-7, is EAGVTQFPSHSVIEKGQTVTLRCDPISGHDNLYWYRRVMGKEIKFLLHFVKESKQDESGMPNNRFLAERTGGTYSTLKVQPAELEDSGVYFCASSQEMGGYNYEQYFGPGTRLTVT.